What follows are 18 T cell receptor beta chains derived from one specimen sequenced in a study of OX40 agonist ivuxolimab in advanced cancers. TCRdb's copy holds only in-frame clones and misses some; the assay was immunoSEQ multiplex PCR. The data contain tens of thousands of clones, about 81% of them singletons. The sequences come from CD4+ or CD8+ T cells sorted from blood, collected in a trial of the OX40 agonist ivuxolimab. These receptors came from an adult with an advanced solid tumor such as melanoma, head and neck, liver or kidney cancer.

Here the CDR3 reads CASSVGPRGYGYTF. The CDR3 nucleotides are TGTGCCAGCAGCGTAGGCCCCCGAGGCTATGGCTACACCTTC. This chain joins TRBV9 and TRBJ1-2, with D unclear. CDR1 SGDLS and CDR2 YYNGEE come from the germline V gene. The CDR3 is made up of 14 amino acids. Trimming left V 0 bases short and J 4 bases short, with 10 bases between.

The J gene is TRBJ2-7, the V gene TRBV30, with 11 positions matching TRBD2. CDR1 GTSNPN and CDR2 SVGIG come from the germline V gene (reference sequence). The CDR3 totals 14 residues. V lost 5 bases to trimming and J lost 5 bases; unmatched junction nucleotides: 8. CDR3 amino acids: CAWAYGTSGDEQYF. CDR3 in DNA: TGTGCCTGGGCGTACGGGACTAGCGGCGACGAGCAGTACTTC.

In this sample, this clone turned up many times. The sample carries other DNA sequences with the same CDR3. The rearrangement links TRBV15 to TRBJ1-2; D is uncertain. This CDR3 is built from 13 residues. Looked up from germline, CDR1 is LNHNV and CDR2 is YYDKDF (reference sequence). Trimming took off 1 base at V and 2 bases at J, with 5 bases between the two ends. In DNA, the CDR3 is TGTGCCACCAGCAGAGTGGGCAACTATGGCTACACCTTC. Its protein product is CATSRVGNYGYTF.

This clone showed up just once. The chain is built from TRBV2 and TRBJ2-3; no clear D gene. Per germline, CDR1 SNHLY and CDR2 FYNNEI. CDR3 length: 15 amino acids. Trimming removed 4 bases from V and 4 bases from J, with 15 bases in between. The CDR3, as DNA: TGTGCCAGCAGTGCTGGCAGGACCTGGTCAGATACGCAGTATTTT. Encoded protein: CASSAGRTWSDTQYF. Together with reference TRBV2 and TRBJ2-3, the CDR3 gives the full variable domain: EPEVTQTPSHQVTQMGQEVILRCVPISNHLYFYWYRQILGQKVEFLVSFYNNEISEKSEIFDDQFSVERPDGSNFTLKIRSTKLEDSAMYFCASSAGRTWSDTQYFGPGTRLTVL.

The chain is built from TRBV7-2 and TRBJ1-1, with 9 bases fitting TRBD1. The CDR3 contains 15 residues. Trimming took 1 base from V and 4 from J; bases not matched to a gene: 4. Germline V gene sequence: CDR1 SGHTA, CDR2 FQGNSA. In DNA, the CDR3 is TGTGCCAGCAGCTTAGGGGACAGGGAGAGCACTGAAGCTTTCTTT. As protein: CASSLGDRESTEAFF.

The J gene is TRBJ2-3, the V gene TRBV7-2; D not resolved. Trimming stripped 6 bases from V and 2 bases from J, with 15 bases between. The CDR3 sequence is 15 residues long. CDR1 and CDR2 (germline): SGHTA, FQGNSA. The CDR3 reads CASSRSLGDTDTQYF. CDR3 bases: TGTGCCAGCAGTCGGAGCCTTGGGGACACAGATACGCAGTATTTT.

The chain has TRBV19 and TRBJ1-5, with D hard to call. The ends were cut back, 6 bases at V and 0 bases at J, with 15 bases in the middle. Germline V gene sequence: CDR1 LNHDA, CDR2 SQIVND (reference sequence). The CDR3 consists of 16 residues. Here the CDR3 reads CASSFEPGHSNQPQHF. CDR3 DNA: TGTGCCAGTAGCTTTGAGCCCGGTCATAGCAATCAGCCCCAGCATTTT.

The chain joins TRBV27 to TRBJ2-1, with 12 bases that match TRBD2. V was pared by 4 bases and J by 5 bases, with 15 bases of the junction left unmatched. Germline values: CDR1 MNHEY, CDR2 SMNVEV (reference sequence). The CDR3 is made up of 19 amino acids. The CDR3 protein is CASSSPFYRTSGKNNEQFF. The CDR3 region has the DNA TGTGCCAGCAGTTCACCCTTCTACCGGACTAGCGGGAAGAACAATGAGCAGTTCTTC.

This sequence joins TRBV14 and TRBJ2-5, with no clear D. This CDR3 is 15 amino acids long. V was cut by 0 bases and J by 5 bases, with 13 bases left in between. Germline V gene sequence: CDR1 SGHDN, CDR2 FVKESK. CDR3 sequence (DNA): TGTGCCAGCAGCCAAGATCCTCGGTCATTTGAGACCCAGTACTTC. This encodes CASSQDPRSFETQYF.

V and J are TRBV11-2 and TRBJ2-2; D gene unclear. The V end lost 1 base, the J end lost 4 bases, and 4 bases lay between the germline ends. This CDR3 is 13 amino acids long. Germline V gives CDR1 SGHAT, CDR2 FQNNGV. CDR3 region: CASSLATTGELFF. CDR3 in DNA: TGTGCCAGCAGCTTAGCGACCACCGGGGAGCTGTTTTTT.

This rearrangement joins TRBV2 to TRBJ2-7; D not resolved. The CDR3 covers 11 residues. With 9 bases removed from V and 6 bases from J, the gap between germline ends came to 12 bases. CDR1 SNHLY and CDR2 FYNNEI come from the germline V gene. The CDR3 is CASSYITEQYF. CDR3 sequence (DNA): TGTGCCAGTTCCTATATCACCGAGCAGTACTTC.

This clone was seen a handful of times. This chain links TRBV25-1 with TRBJ1-5, with D possibly being TRBD1 (5 bases). V lost 6 bases, J lost 7 bases, and 16 bases lay in between. From germline, CDR1 is MGHDK and CDR2 SYGVNS. The CDR3 has 14 amino acids. In nucleotides, the CDR3 is TGTGCCAGCAGCGCGGGGCTGAGCGGGCAGCCCCAGCATTTT. This translates into CASSAGLSGQPQHF.

This clone was seen more than once but under ten times. The chain employs TRBV4-1 and TRBJ1-1; no clear D gene. The V end was cut by 7 bases, the J end by 3 bases, with 12 bases between. CDR3 length equals 13 residues. Germline V gene sequence: CDR1 MGHRA, CDR2 YSYEKL. For the CDR3, the DNA is TGCGCCAGCACCCTCGAGGTGGACACTGAAGCTTTCTTT. Protein product: CASTLEVDTEAFF.

The chain couples TRBV2 to TRBJ1-2; D not certain. The CDR3 has 14 residues. CDR1 and CDR2 (germline): SNHLY, FYNNEI. The ends were cut back, 4 bases at V and 0 bases at J, with 9 bases in the middle. DNA of the CDR3: TGTGCCAGCAGTGTTAGAACGGCTAACTATGGCTACACCTTC. It translates to CASSVRTANYGYTF.

The chain uses TRBV9 and TRBJ2-1, with 8 bases matching TRBD2. CDR1 SGDLS and CDR2 YYNGEE come from the germline V gene. The J segment lost 0 bases and the V segment lost 4 bases, leaving 6 bases of the junction unmatched. The CDR3 loop spans 16 amino acids. The CDR3 spells CASSTLSGISYNEQFF. The CDR3, as DNA: TGTGCCAGCAGCACCCTTAGCGGGATCTCCTACAATGAGCAGTTCTTC.

In the case of this clone: Compared with germline, one end of the junction differs, possibly owing to a read error. Other DNA sequences in this sample translate to the same CDR3. The CDR3 coding sequence is TGCGCCAGCAGTGGGGACAGGGCCTCCAATCAGCCCCAGCATTTT. Protein: CASSGDRASNQPQHF. This rearrangement joins TRBV6-5 to TRBJ1-5; 9 positions agree with TRBD1. The CDR3 is 15 amino acids. Germline CDR1 is MNHEY and CDR2 is SVGAGI.

This chain links TRBV9 with TRBJ1-2, with D uncertain. V lost 3 bases and J 5 bases, leaving 11 bases between the germline ends. The length of the CDR3 is 13 residues. Germline assignment: CDR1 SGDLS and CDR2 YYNGEE. This chain's CDR3 is CASSADRGYGYTF. In DNA, the CDR3 is TGTGCCAGCAGCGCGGACCGAGGATATGGCTACACCTTC.

The V gene is TRBV5-6, the J gene TRBJ2-7, with unresolved D. This CDR3 has 12 amino acids. Germline V gives CDR1 SGHDT, CDR2 YYEEEE. The V and J ends lost 4 bases and 7 bases respectively, with 12 bases between them. The CDR3 DNA sequence: TGTGCCAGCAGCCTTGTAATAGGGGAGCAGTACTTC. Protein: CASSLVIGEQYF.